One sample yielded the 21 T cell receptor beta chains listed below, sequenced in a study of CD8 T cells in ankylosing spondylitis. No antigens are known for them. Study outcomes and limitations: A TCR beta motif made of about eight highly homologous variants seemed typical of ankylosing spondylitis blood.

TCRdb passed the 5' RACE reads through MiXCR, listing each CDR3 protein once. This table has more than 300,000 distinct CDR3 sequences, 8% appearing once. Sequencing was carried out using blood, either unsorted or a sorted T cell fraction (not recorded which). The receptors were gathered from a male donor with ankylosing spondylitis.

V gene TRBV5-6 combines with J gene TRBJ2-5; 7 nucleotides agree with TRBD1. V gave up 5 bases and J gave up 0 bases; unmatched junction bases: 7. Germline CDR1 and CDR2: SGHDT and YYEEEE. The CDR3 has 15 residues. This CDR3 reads CASSEQGTYQETQYF. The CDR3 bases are TGTGCCAGCAGTGAACAGGGGACATACCAAGAGACCCAGTACTTC.

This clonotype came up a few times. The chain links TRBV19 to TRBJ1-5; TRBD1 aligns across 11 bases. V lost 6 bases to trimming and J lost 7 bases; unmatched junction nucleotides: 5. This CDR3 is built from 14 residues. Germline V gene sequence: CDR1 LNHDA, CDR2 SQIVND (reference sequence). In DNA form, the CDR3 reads TGTGCCAGTAGATCGGGACAGGGGGGACAGCCCCAGCATTTT. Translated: CASRSGQGGQPQHF.

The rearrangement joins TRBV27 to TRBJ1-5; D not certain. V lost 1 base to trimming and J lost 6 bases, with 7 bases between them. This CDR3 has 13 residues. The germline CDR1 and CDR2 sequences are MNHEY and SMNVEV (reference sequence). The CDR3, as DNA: TGTGCCAGCAGTTTATGGGAGGGTCAGCCCCAGCATTTT. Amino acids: CASSLWEGQPQHF.

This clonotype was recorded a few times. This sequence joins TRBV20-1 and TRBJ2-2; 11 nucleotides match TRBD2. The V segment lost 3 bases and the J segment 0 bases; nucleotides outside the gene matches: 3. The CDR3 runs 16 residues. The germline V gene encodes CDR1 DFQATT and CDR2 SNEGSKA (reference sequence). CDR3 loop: CSARSSGRPNTGELFF. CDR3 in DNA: TGCAGTGCTAGGTCTAGCGGGAGGCCGAACACCGGGGAGCTGTTTTTT.

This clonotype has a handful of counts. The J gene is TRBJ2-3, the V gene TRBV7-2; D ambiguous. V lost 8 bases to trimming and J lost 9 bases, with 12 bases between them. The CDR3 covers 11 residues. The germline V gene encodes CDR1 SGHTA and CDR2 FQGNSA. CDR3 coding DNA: TGTGCCAGCGGCGAATATCTCACGCAGTATTTT. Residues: CASGEYLTQYF.

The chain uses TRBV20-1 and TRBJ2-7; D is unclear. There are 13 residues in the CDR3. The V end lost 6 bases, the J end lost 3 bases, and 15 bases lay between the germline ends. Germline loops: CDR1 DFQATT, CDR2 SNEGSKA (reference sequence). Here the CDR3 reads CSAHDTDHYEQYF. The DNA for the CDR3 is TGCAGTGCCCATGACACGGACCACTACGAGCAGTACTTC.

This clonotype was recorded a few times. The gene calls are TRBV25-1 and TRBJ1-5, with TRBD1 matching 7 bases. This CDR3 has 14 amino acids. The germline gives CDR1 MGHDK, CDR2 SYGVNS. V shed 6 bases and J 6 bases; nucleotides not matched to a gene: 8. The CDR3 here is CASRQTGFGQPQHF. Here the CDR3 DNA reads TGTGCCAGCAGACAGACAGGGTTCGGTCAGCCCCAGCATTTT.

This CDR3 is CASSLSIDGDRAGEQYF. The CDR3 DNA follows: TGTGCCAGCAGTTTATCTATCGATGGGGACAGGGCGGGCGAGCAGTACTTC. The chain combines TRBV28 with TRBJ2-7, with 9 bases fitting TRBD1. Germline lookup yields CDR1 MDHEN and CDR2 SYDVKM. The CDR3 has 17 residues. The V gene end was trimmed by 1 base and the J gene end by 6 bases; junction bases not matched to a gene: 13.

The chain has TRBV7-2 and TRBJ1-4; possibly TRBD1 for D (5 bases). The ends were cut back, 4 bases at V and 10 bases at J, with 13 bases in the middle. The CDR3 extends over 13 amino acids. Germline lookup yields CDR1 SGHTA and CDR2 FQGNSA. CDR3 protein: CASSSSQVGKLFF. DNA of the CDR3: TGTGCCAGCAGCTCGTCACAGGTCGGAAAACTGTTTTTT.

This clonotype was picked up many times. As DNA, the CDR3 is TGTGCCAGCAGTCGGCCTAGCGGGAGTCTGGAGCAGTACTTC. Protein sequence: CASSRPSGSLEQYF. This rearrangement joins TRBV28 to TRBJ2-7, with TRBD2 matching over 10 bases. Germline CDR1 reads MDHEN; CDR2 reads SYDVKM. After removal of 5 bases from V and 7 bases from J, the junction contained 8 bases not matched to a gene. The CDR3 totals 14 residues.

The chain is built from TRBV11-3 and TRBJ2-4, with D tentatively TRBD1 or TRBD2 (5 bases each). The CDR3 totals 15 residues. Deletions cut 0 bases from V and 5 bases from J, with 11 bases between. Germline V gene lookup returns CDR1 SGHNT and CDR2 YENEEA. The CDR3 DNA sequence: TGTGCCAGCAGCTTAGATCACGGGGCGGAAAACATTCAGTACTTC. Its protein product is CASSLDHGAENIQYF.

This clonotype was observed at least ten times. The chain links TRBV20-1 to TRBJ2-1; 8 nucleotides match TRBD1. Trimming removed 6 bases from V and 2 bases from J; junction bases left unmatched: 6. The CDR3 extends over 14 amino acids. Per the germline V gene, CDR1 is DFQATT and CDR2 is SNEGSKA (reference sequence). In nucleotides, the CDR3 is TGCAGTGCCTTGACAGGGGCCCCCTACAATGAGCAGTTCTTC. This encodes CSALTGAPYNEQFF.

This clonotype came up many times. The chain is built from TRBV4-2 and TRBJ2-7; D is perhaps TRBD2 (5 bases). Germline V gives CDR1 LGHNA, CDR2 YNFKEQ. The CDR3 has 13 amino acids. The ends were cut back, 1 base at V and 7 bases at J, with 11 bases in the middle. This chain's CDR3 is CASSQGETGEQYF. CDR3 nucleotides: TGTGCCAGCAGCCAAGGGGAGACCGGGGAGCAGTACTTC.

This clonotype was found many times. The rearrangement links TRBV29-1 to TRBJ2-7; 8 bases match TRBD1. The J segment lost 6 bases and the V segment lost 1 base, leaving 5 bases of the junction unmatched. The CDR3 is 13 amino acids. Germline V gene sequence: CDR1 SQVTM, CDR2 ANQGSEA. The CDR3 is CSVEGTGFGEQYF. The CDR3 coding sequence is TGCAGCGTTGAAGGGACAGGGTTCGGCGAGCAGTACTTC.

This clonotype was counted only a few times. CDR3 protein: CASSLVGSRENYEQYF. The CDR3 DNA reads as TGCGCCAGCAGCTTGGTTGGCTCGCGGGAAAACTACGAGCAGTACTTC. The V gene is TRBV5-1, the J gene TRBJ2-7; D may be TRBD2 (6 bases). The CDR3 length is 16 residues. Trimming shortened V by 0 bases and J by 3 bases, and 16 bases separated the two germline ends. The germline gives CDR1 SGHRS, CDR2 YFSETQ. Full variable domain (missing parts from reference TRBV5-1 and TRBJ2-7): KAGVTQTPRYLIKTRGQQVTLSCSPISGHRSVSWYQQTPGQGLQFLFEYFSETQRNKGNFPGRFSGRQFSNSRSEMNVSTLELGDSALYLCASSLVGSRENYEQYFGPGTRLTVT.

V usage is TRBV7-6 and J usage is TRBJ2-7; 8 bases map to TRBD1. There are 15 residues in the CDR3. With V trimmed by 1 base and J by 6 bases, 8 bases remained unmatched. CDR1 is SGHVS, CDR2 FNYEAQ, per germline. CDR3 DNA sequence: TGTGCCAGCAGCTTAGGTGGACAGGGAAGTCGCGAGCAGTACTTC. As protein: CASSLGGQGSREQYF.

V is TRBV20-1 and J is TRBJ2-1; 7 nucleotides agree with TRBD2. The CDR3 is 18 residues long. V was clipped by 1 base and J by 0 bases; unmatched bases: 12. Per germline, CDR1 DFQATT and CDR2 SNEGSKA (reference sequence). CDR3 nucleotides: TGCAGTGCTAGAGGGGGACTAACAAAGAAAATCTCCTACAATGAGCAGTTCTTC. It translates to CSARGGLTKKISYNEQFF.

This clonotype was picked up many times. In DNA, the CDR3 is TGCAGTGCTAATCCTAGTTCTAACTACGAGCAGTACTTC. Translating it yields CSANPSSNYEQYF. The chain couples TRBV20-1 to TRBJ2-7; no clear D gene. Trimming removed 4 bases from V and 3 bases from J, with 13 bases in between. The germline gives CDR1 DFQATT, CDR2 SNEGSKA (reference sequence). This CDR3 has 13 residues.

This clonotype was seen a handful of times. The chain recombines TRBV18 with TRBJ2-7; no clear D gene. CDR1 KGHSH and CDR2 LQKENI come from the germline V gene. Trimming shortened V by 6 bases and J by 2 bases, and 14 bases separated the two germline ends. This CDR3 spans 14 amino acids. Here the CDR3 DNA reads TGTGCCAGCTCGCACGAAGCTAGTGCCTACGAGCAGTACTTC. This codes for CASSHEASAYEQYF.

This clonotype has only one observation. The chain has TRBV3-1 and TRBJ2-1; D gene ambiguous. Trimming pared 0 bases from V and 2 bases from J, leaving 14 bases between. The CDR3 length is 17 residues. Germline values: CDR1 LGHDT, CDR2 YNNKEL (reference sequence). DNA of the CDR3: TGTGCCAGCAGCCAAGATGTGGGCTCCCCCCCCTACAATGAGCAGTTCTTC. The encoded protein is CASSQDVGSPPYNEQFF.

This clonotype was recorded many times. The CDR3 region is CAISEPAGDEQFF. CDR3 nucleotide sequence: TGTGCCATCAGTGAGCCGGCTGGGGATGAGCAGTTCTTC. The chain couples TRBV10-3 to TRBJ2-1; D gene ambiguous. Germline V lookup: CDR1 ENHRY, CDR2 SYGVKD. V was pared by 2 bases and J by 8 bases, with 10 bases between. The length of the CDR3 is 13 residues.